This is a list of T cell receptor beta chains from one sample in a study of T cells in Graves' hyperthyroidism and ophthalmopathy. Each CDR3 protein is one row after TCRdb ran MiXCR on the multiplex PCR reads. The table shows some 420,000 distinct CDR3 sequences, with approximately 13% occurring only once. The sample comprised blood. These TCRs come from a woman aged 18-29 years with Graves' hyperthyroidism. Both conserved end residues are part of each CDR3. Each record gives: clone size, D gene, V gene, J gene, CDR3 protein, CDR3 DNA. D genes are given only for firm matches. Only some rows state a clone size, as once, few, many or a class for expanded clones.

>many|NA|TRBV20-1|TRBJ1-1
CSARWPQVKTEAFF
TGCAGTGCTAGATGGCCCCAGGTCAAAACTGAAGCTTTCTTT
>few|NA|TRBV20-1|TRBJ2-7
CSARGRAGSYEQYF
TGCAGTGCTAGGGGCCGAGCCGGCTCCTACGAGCAGTACTTC
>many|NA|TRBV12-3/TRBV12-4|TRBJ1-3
CASSLLFGGSGNTIYF
TGTGCCAGCAGTTTACTTTTCGGGGGCTCTGGAAACACCATATATTTT
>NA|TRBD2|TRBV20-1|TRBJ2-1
CSASTSGRPEQFF
TGCAGTGCTTCGACTAGCGGGAGACCTGAGCAGTTCTTC
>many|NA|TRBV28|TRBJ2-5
CASSFGVQTQYF
TGTGCCAGCAGTTTTGGGGTGCAGACCCAGTACTTC
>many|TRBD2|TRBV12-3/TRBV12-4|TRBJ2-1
CASTLGGVNNEQFF
TGTGCCAGCACCCTCGGGGGGGTTAACAATGAGCAGTTCTTC
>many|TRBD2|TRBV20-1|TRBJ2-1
CSARDPSGTSYNEQFF
TGCAGTGCTAGAGATCCTAGCGGGACCTCATACAATGAGCAGTTCTTC
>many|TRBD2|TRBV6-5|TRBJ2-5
CASSYPLGLAGHGRQETQYF
TGTGCCAGCAGTTACCCCCTGGGGCTAGCGGGACATGGTAGGCAAGAGACCCAGTACTTC
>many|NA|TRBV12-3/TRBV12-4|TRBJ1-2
CASSLPDYGYTF
TGTGCCAGCAGTCTCCCGGACTATGGCTACACCTTC
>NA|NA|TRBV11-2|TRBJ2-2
CASSPETGVWTGELFF
TGTGCCAGCAGCCCAGAGACAGGTGTATGGACCGGGGAGCTGTTTTTT
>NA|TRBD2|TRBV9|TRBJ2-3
CASSGSGTSGSADTQYF
TGTGCCAGCAGCGGATCCGGGACTAGCGGGAGCGCAGATACGCAGTATTTT
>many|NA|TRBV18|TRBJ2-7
CASSPLGQSNEQYF
TGTGCCAGCTCACCTCTCGGACAATCCAACGAGCAGTACTTC
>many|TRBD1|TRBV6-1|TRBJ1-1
CASSIGQGDTEAFF
TGTGCCAGCAGTATTGGACAGGGCGACACTGAAGCTTTCTTT
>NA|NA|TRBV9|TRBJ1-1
CASSVGGGGNTEAFF
TGTGCCAGCAGCGTAGGAGGAGGAGGGAACACTGAAGCTTTCTTT
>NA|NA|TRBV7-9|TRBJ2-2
CASSISLPNTGELFF
TGTGCCAGCAGCATCTCACTCCCAAACACCGGGGAGCTGTTTTTT
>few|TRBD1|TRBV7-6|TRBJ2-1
CASSSGTGQSSYNEQFF
TGTGCCAGCAGCTCTGGGACAGGGCAGAGCTCCTACAATGAGCAGTTCTTC
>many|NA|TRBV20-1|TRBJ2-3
CSARAGAPQYF
TGCAGTGCTAGAGCGGGGGCCCCGCAGTATTTT
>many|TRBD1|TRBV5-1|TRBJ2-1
CASSPPSGTGSDEQFF
TGCGCCAGCAGCCCACCCTCCGGGACAGGGAGCGATGAGCAGTTCTTC
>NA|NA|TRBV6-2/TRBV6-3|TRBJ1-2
CASAGGYTF
TGTGCCAGCGCCGGGGGCTACACCTTC
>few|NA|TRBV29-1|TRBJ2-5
CSVAGETQYF
TGCAGCGTTGCAGGCGAGACCCAGTACTTC
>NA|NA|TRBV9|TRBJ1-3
CASNAGGTTGNTIYF
TGTGCCAGCAACGCCGGCGGGACCACTGGAAACACCATATATTTT
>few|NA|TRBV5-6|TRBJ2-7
CASSITGEQYF
TGTGCCAGCAGCATAACTGGCGAGCAGTACTTC
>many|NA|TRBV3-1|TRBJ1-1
CASSQVAASSGEAFF
TGTGCCAGCAGCCAAGTGGCAGCCAGTTCGGGTGAAGCTTTCTTT
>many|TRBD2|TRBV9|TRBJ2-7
CASSVASGNHEQYF
TGTGCCAGCAGCGTAGCTAGCGGGAACCACGAGCAGTACTTC
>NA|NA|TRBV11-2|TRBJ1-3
CASSLERGSGNTIYF
TGTGCCAGCAGCTTAGAAAGGGGCTCTGGAAACACCATATATTTT
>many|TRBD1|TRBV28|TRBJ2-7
CASRGTGHEQYF
TGTGCCAGCAGAGGGACAGGGCACGAGCAGTACTTC
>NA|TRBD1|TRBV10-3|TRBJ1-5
CAISPGQGSQPQHF
TGTGCCATCAGTCCGGGACAGGGGAGCCAGCCCCAGCATTTT
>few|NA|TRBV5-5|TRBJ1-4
CASSRQVTTNEKLFF
TGTGCCAGCAGCAGACAGGTCACAACTAATGAAAAACTGTTTTTT
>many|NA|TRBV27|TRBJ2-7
CASSPLNFYEQYF
TGTGCCAGCAGTCCGCTAAATTTCTACGAGCAGTACTTC
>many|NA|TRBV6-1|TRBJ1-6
CASRLRDEVPGAPLHF
TGTGCCAGCAGACTCCGGGACGAGGTACCTGGAGCACCCCTCCACTTT
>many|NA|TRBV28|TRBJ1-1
CASSLPVNTEAFF
TGTGCCAGCAGTTTGCCGGTGAACACTGAAGCTTTCTTT
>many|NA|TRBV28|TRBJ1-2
CASKRASGAPSDGYTF
TGTGCCAGCAAAAGAGCTTCCGGGGCCCCTTCGGATGGCTACACCTTC
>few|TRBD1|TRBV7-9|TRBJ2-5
CASSLVGDRGLYF
TGTGCCAGCAGCTTAGTCGGGGACAGGGGCTTGTACTTC
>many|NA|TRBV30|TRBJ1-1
CAWGQSNTEAFF
TGTGCCTGGGGACAGTCGAACACTGAAGCTTTCTTT
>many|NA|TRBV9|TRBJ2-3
CASSVAGGSTDTQYF
TGTGCCAGCAGCGTAGCAGGAGGTAGCACAGATACGCAGTATTTT
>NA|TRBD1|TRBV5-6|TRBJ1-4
CASSPTGQGEKLFF
TGTGCCAGCAGTCCCACGGGACAGGGTGAAAAACTGTTTTTT
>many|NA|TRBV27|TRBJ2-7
CASSLGSKYEQYF
TGTGCCAGCAGTTTAGGTTCCAAATACGAGCAGTACTTC
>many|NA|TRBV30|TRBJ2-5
CAWSSTSLWETQYF
TGTGCCTGGAGTTCGACTAGTTTATGGGAGACCCAGTACTTC
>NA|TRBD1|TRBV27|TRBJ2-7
CASSPAGTGLAEQYF
TGTGCCAGCAGTCCTGCCGGGACAGGGCTTGCCGAGCAGTACTTC
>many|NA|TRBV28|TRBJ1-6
CASSMDSSPLHF
TGTGCCAGCAGTATGGACAGCTCACCCCTCCACTTT